The source of this T cell receptor (beta chain) is a study of cytomegalovirus exposure and HLA in healthy donors (dated by TCRdb to the late 2010s). Context from the whole study: According to a later analysis, the approximately 130 validation repertoires were produced on the same platform as the approximately 610 repertoires of the first cohort. The aim of the study was to test whether cataloging public T cell receptors could identify signatures of past pathogen exposure. Besides the first cohort of about 730 subjects, a separate validation cohort made up of about 120 different subjects was used. To predict cytomegalovirus infection status, the study brought together high-throughput TCR immunosequencing, statistical association of individual TCRs with disease status, and machine learning.

With regard to this clone: The antigen this receptor binds is unknown. Base qualities are missing; no much larger clone stands one base away.

Findings and caveats that apply to the study as a whole: Three of the identified cytomegalovirus-associated TCR beta chains were confirmed in vitro to be specific for cytomegalovirus antigens. The study gave a list of under 200 TCR beta chains associated with cytomegalovirus. While some public TCRs were present in many individuals, most TCR sequences turned up only very rarely across donors. The authors suggested that the approach could potentially be extended to other disease states and immunological phenotypes. Of the cluster scores, around 95% were above 0 in a later analysis, which found that TCRs clustered in the first cohort also tended to co-occur in the 120 validation repertoires. A later analysis lacked HLA typing for the validation cohort, so it scored co-occurrence in that cohort across all 120 or so repertoires. Cytomegalovirus status was reported to be diagnosed by the classifier with high specificity and sensitivity in both the original and validation cohorts.

The donors belonged to the validation cohort of about 120 subjects, which was separate from the approximately 660-subject first cohort. The library was generated by the immunoSEQ multiplex PCR assay. The source study handled its data this way. A statistical classification framework was developed to diagnose cytomegalovirus status using the catalog of TCR beta chain sequences. TCRdb provides this immuneACCESS table in a form limited to in-frame rearrangements. Some clones are lacking; in checked studies, under half of them reflect an unresolved V gene, and why the rest are absent is not known. From that table come the V and J calls and clone size; the DNA was used to work out D and trimming. This sample lists about 150,000 clones; around 90% were detected once. Of the sample, 4.5% to 5.5% is held by the ten largest clones. The sample consisted of PBMCs. The receptor comes from a young man in good health and CMV-seropositive.

The nucleotides read TGTGCCAGCAGTGGGGTAGCGGGTTACACCTACGAGCAGTACTTC. This is translated as CASSGVAGYTYEQYF. Rearrangement joined TRBV6-5 to TRBJ2-7; 7 bases in the junction line up with TRBD2. The CDR3 goes from the cysteine to the phenylalanine over 15 residues. Left in the record is the CDR3 DNA by itself, 45 bases read in frame from the first base. Sequences MNHEY (CDR1) and SVGAGI (CDR2) are obtained from the germline V gene. Clipping removes 5 bases from V and 2 bases from J, with 9 as the unmatched junction base count.